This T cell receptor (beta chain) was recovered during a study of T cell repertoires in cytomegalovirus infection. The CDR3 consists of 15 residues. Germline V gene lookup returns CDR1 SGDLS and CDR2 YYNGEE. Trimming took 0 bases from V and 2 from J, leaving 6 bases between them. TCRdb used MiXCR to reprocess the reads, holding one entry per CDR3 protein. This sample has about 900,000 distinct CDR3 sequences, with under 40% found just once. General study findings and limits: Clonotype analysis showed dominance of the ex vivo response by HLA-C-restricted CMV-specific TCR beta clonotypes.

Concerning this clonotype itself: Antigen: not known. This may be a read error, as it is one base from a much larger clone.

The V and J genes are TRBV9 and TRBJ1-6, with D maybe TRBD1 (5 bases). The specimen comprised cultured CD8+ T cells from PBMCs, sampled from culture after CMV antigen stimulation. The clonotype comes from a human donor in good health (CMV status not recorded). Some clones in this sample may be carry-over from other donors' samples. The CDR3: CASSVVGAYNSPLHF. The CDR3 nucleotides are TGTGCCAGCAGCGTAGTAGGGGCCTATAATTCACCCCTCCACTTT. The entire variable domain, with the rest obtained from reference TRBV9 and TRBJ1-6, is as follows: DSGVTQTPKHLITATGQRVTLRCSPRSGDLSVYWYQQSLDQGLQFLIQYYNGEERAKGNILERFSAQQFPDLHSELNLSSLELGDSALYFCASSVVGAYNSPLHFGNGTRLTVT.